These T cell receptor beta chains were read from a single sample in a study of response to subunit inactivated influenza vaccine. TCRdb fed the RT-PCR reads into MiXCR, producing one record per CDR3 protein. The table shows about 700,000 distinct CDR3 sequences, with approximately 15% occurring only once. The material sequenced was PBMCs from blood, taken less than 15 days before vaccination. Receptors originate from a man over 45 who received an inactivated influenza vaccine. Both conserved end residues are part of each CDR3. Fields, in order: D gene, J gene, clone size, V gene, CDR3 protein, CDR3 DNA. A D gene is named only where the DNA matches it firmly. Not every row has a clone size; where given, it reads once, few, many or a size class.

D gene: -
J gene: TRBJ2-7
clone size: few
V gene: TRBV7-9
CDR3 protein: CASSLSGASYEQYF
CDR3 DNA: TGTGCCAGCAGCTTGTCAGGGGCATCCTACGAGCAGTACTTC

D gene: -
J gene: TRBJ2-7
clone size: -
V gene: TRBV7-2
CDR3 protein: CASSFGEGVYEQYF
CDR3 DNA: TGTGCCAGCAGCTTCGGGGAGGGGGTCTACGAGCAGTACTTC

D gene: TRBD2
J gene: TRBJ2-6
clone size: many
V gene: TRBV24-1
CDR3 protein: CATSDGRGKSSGANVLTF
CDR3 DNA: TGTGCCACCAGTGATGGGAGGGGAAAGTCATCTGGGGCCAACGTCCTGACTTTC

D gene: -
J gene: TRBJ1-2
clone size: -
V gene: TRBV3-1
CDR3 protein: CASSPGRGSYGYTF
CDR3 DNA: TGTGCCAGCAGCCCAGGGCGGGGGAGCTATGGCTACACCTTC

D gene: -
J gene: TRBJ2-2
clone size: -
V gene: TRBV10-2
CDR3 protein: CASSVDSGRTGELFF
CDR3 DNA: TGCGCCAGCAGTGTGGACAGCGGGCGAACCGGGGAGCTGTTTTTT

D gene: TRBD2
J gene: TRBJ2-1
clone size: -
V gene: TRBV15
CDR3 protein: CATSRDLAGNNEQFF
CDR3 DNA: TGTGCCACCAGCAGAGATCTAGCGGGAAACAATGAGCAGTTCTTC

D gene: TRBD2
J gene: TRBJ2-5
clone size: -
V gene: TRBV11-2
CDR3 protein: CASSLLGTSGGARETQYF
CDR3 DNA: TGTGCCAGCAGCTTACTGGGGACTAGCGGGGGGGCGCGAGAGACCCAGTACTTC

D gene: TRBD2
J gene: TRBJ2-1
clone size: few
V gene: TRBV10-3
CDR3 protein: CAIRDSPSGSGNEQFF
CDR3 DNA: TGTGCCATCAGGGATTCACCAAGCGGGAGCGGCAATGAGCAGTTCTTC

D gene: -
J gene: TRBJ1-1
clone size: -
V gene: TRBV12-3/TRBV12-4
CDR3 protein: CASRMTANTEAFF
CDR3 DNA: TGTGCCAGCAGGATGACAGCGAACACTGAAGCTTTCTTT

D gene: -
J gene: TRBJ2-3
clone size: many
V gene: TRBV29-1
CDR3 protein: CSVPGTTDTQYF
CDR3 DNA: TGCAGCGTACCCGGGACCACAGATACGCAGTATTTT

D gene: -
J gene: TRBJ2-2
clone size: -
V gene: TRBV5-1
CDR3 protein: CASSLAGPLTGELFF
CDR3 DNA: TGCGCCAGCAGCTTGGCCGGGCCTTTGACCGGGGAGCTGTTTTTT

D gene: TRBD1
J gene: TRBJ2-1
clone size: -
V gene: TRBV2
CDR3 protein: CASRSDRGSYNEQFF
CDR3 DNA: TGTGCCAGCAGATCCGACAGGGGGTCCTACAATGAGCAGTTCTTC

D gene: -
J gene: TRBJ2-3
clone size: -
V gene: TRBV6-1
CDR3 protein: CASRPLASSTDTQYF
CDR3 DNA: TGTGCCAGCAGACCCCTAGCCTCTAGCACAGATACGCAGTATTTT

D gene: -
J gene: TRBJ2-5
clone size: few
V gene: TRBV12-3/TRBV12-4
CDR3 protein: CASSSRAPGTQYF
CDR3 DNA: TGTGCCAGCAGTTCCAGGGCCCCAGGGACCCAGTACTTC

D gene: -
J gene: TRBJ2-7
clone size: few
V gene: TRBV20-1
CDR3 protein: CSASGQSSYEQYF
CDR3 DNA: TGCAGTGCTTCAGGACAGAGCTCCTACGAGCAGTACTTC

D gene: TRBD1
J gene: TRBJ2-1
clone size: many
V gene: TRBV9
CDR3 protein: CASSVGQGSYNEQFF
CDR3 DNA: TGTGCCAGCAGCGTCGGACAGGGATCCTACAATGAGCAGTTCTTC

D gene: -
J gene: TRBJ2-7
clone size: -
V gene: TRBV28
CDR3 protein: CASSPRSYEQYF
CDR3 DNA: TGTGCCAGCAGCCCTCGCTCCTACGAGCAGTACTTC

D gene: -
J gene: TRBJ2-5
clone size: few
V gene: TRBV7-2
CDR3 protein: CASTRTDRRETQYF
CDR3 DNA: TGTGCCAGCACCAGGACGGACCGCAGGGAGACCCAGTACTTC

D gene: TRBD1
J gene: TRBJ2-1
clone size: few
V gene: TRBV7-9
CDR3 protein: CASSDRQGGTYNEQFF
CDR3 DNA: TGTGCCAGCAGCGACAGACAGGGGGGAACCTACAATGAGCAGTTCTTC

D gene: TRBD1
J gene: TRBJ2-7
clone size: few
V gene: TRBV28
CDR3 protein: CASSSPGTVYEQYF
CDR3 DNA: TGTGCCAGCAGTTCACCCGGGACAGTCTACGAGCAGTACTTC

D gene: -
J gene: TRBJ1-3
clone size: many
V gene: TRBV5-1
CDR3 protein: CASSLGQYGNTIYF
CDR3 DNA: TGCGCCAGCAGCTTAGGACAGTACGGAAACACCATATATTTT

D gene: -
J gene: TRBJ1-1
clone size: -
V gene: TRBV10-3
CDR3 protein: CAISGGTESGAFF
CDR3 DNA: TGTGCCATCAGTGGGGGAACAGAATCCGGAGCTTTCTTT

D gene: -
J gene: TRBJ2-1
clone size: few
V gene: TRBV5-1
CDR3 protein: CASSFRVGEQFF
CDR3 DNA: TGCGCCAGCAGCTTCAGGGTGGGTGAGCAGTTCTTC

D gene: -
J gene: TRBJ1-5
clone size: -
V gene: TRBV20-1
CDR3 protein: CSATRSTEYQPQHF
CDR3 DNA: TGCAGTGCGACCCGATCAACTGAGTATCAGCCCCAGCATTTT

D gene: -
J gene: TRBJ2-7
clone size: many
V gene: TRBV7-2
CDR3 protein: CASSYDRSYEQYF
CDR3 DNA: TGTGCCAGCAGCTACGACAGATCCTACGAGCAGTACTTC

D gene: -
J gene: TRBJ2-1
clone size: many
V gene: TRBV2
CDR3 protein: CASSEFTINEQFF
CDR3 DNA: TGTGCCAGCAGTGAATTTACGATCAATGAGCAGTTCTTC

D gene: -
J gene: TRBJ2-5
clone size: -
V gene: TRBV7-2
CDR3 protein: CASSLRTAYGETQYF
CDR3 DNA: TGTGCCAGCAGCTTGAGAACAGCGTATGGAGAGACCCAGTACTTC

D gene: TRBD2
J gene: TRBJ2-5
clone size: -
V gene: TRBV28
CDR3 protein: CASSFSGSPRETQYF
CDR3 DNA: TGTGCCAGCAGTTTTAGCGGGAGCCCCCGGGAGACCCAGTACTTC

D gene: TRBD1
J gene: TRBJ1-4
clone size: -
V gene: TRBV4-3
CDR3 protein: CASSQGQGAWEKLFF
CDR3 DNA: TGCGCCAGCAGCCAAGGACAGGGGGCCTGGGAAAAACTGTTTTTT

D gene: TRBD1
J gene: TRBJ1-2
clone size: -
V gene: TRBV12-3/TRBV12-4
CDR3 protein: CASSGTGAYGYTF
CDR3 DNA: TGTGCCAGCAGCGGGACAGGAGCCTATGGCTACACCTTC

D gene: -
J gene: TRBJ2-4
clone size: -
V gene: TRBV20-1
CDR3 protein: CSASGLAGAKNIQYF
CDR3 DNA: TGCAGTGCTAGTGGTCTAGCTGGGGCCAAAAACATTCAGTACTTC

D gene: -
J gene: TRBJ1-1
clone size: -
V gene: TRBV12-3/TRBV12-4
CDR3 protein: CASSLLVRTGLYTEAFF
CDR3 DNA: TGTGCCAGCAGTTTACTCGTGAGAACAGGGCTCTACACTGAAGCTTTCTTT

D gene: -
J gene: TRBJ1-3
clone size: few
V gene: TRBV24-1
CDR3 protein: CATSDGRSSGNTIYF
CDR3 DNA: TGTGCCACCAGTGATGGGAGATCCTCTGGAAACACCATATATTTT

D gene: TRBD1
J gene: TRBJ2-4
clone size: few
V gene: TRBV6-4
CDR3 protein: CASSEVRGRIQYF
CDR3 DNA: TGTGCCAGCAGTGAGGTGAGGGGGCGCATTCAGTACTTC

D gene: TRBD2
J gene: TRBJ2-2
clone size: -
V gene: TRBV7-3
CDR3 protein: CASSPPSGIRTGELFF
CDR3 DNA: TGTGCCAGCAGCCCCCCCAGCGGGATTAGGACCGGGGAGCTGTTTTTT

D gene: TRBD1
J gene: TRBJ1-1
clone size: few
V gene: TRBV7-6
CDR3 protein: CASSPTSRGRTEAFF
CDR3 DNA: TGTGCCAGCAGCCCCACGAGTAGGGGGCGGACTGAAGCTTTCTTT

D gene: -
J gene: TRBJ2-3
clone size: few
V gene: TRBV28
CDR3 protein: CASSQNRDRIGTDTQYF
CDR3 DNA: TGTGCCAGCAGCCAAAACAGGGATCGGATAGGGACAGATACGCAGTATTTT

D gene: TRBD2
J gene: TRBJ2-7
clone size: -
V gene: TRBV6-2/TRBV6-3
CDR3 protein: CASMASGVYEQYF
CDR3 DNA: TGTGCCAGCATGGCTAGCGGGGTCTACGAGCAGTACTTC

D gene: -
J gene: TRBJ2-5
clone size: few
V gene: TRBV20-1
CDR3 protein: CSARKTGQRETQYF
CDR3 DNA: TGCAGTGCTCGGAAGACTGGACAGCGCGAGACCCAGTACTTC

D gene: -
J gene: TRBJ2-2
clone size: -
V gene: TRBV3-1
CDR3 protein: CASSQSGATGELFF
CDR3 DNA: TGTGCCAGCAGCCAGTCAGGGGCCACCGGGGAGCTGTTTTTT

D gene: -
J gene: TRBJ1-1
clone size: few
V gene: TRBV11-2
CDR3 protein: CASSLASAHEAFF
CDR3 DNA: TGTGCCAGCAGTCTAGCCTCGGCCCATGAAGCTTTCTTT

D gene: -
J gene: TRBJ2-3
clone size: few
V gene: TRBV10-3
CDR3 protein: CAIRAGPIDTQYF
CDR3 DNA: TGTGCCATCAGGGCCGGGCCCATCGATACGCAGTATTTT

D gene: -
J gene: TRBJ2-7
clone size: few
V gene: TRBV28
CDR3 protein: CASSLGGTISGQYF
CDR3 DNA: TGTGCCAGCAGTTTGGGGGGCACTATTAGCGGGCAGTACTTC

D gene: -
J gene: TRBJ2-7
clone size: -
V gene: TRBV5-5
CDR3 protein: CASSLEPRGAYEQYF
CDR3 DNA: TGTGCCAGCAGCTTGGAGCCCAGGGGGGCCTACGAGCAGTACTTC

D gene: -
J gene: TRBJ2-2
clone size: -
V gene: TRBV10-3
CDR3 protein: CAISEAVGQLGTGELFF
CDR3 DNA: TGTGCCATCAGTGAGGCCGTTGGACAGTTGGGGACCGGGGAGCTGTTTTTT

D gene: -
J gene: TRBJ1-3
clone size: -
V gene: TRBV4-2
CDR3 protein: CASSQDRTSGNTIYF
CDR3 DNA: TGTGCCAGCAGCCAAGACAGGACCTCTGGAAACACCATATATTTT

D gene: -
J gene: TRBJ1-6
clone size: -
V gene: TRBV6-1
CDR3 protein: CASSKTVTNSPLHF
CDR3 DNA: TGTGCCAGCAGCAAGACAGTAACTAATTCACCCCTCCACTTT

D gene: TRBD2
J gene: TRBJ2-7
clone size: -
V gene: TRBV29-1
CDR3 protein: CSVDSLAGAHEQYF
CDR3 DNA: TGCAGCGTTGACTCCCTAGCGGGAGCCCACGAGCAGTACTTC

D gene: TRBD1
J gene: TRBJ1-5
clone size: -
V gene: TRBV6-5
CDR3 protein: CASSYGPGGEPQHF
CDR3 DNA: TGTGCCAGCAGTTACGGGCCAGGGGGTGAGCCCCAGCATTTT

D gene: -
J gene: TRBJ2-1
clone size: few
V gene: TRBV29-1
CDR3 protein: CSVAPGVSSLQFF
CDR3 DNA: TGCAGCGTGGCCCCGGGGGTGTCCTCCTTACAGTTCTTC

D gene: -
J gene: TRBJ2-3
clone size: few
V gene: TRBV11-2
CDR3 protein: CASSLNRVTDTQYF
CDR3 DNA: TGTGCCAGCAGCTTAAACAGGGTCACAGATACGCAGTATTTT

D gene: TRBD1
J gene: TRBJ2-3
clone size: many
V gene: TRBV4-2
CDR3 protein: CASSQPGGARSTDTQYF
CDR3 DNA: TGTGCCAGCAGCCAACCAGGGGGAGCGCGAAGCACAGATACGCAGTATTTT

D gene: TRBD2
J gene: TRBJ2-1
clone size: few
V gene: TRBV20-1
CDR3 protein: CSAAGGPDHEQFF
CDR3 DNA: TGCAGTGCCGCGGGAGGGCCGGATCATGAGCAGTTCTTC

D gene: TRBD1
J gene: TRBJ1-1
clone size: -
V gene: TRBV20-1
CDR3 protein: CSARDQTGGGTEAFF
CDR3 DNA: TGCAGTGCTAGAGACCAAACAGGGGGAGGCACTGAAGCTTTCTTT

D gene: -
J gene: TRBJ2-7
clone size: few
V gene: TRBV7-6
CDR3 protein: CASSLASTGSEQYF
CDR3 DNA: TGTGCCAGCAGCTTAGCGTCGACCGGGAGCGAGCAGTACTTC

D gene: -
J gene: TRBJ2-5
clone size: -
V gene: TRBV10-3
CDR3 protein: CAISPIQETQYF
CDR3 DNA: TGTGCCATCAGTCCTATCCAAGAGACCCAGTACTTC

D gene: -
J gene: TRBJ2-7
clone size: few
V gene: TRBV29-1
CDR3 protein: CSVSEIYEQYF
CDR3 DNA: TGCAGCGTTTCAGAGATTTACGAGCAGTACTTC

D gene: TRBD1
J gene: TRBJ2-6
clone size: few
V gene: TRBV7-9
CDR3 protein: CASRGGQGVTGANVLTF
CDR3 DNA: TGTGCCAGCAGGGGGGGACAGGGGGTTACCGGGGCCAACGTCCTGACTTTC

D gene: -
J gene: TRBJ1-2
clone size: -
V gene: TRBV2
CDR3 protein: CASRRQFLNYGYTF
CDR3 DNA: TGTGCCAGCAGAAGACAGTTTCTAAACTATGGCTACACCTTC

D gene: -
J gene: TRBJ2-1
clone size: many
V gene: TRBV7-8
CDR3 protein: CASSLRANGLDEQFF
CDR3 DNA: TGTGCCAGCAGCTTAAGAGCGAACGGTTTGGATGAGCAGTTCTTC